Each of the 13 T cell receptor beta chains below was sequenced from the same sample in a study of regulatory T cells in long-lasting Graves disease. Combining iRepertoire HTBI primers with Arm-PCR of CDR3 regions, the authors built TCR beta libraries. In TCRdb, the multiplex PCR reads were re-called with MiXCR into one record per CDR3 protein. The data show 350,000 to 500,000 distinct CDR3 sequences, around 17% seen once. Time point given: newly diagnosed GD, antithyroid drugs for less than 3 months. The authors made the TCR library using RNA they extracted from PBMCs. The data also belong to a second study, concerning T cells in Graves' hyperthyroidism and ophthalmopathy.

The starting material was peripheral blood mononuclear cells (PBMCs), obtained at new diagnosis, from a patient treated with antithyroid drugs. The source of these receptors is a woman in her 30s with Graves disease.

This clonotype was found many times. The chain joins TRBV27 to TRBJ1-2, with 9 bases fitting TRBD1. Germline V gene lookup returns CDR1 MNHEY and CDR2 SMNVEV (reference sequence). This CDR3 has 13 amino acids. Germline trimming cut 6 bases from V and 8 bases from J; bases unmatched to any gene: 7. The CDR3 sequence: CASSLTGGNGYTF. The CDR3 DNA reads TGTGCCAGCAGCTTGACAGGGGGTAACGGCTACACCTTC.

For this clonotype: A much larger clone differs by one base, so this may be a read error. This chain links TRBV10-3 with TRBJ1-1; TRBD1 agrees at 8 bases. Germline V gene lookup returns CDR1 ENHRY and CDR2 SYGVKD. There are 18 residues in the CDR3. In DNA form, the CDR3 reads TGTGCCATCAGTGATAGGATCAGGGGGCTAGTTCGGTACACTGGAGCTTTCTTT. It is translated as CAISDRIRGLVRYTGAFF.

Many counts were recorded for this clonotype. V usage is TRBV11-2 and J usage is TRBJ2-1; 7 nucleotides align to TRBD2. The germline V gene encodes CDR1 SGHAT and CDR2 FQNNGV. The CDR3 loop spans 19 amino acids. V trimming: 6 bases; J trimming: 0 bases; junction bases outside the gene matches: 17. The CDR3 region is CASSPIRKQRGSSYNEQFF. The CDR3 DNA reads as TGTGCCAGCAGTCCCATCAGGAAACAGCGGGGTTCCTCCTACAATGAGCAGTTCTTC.

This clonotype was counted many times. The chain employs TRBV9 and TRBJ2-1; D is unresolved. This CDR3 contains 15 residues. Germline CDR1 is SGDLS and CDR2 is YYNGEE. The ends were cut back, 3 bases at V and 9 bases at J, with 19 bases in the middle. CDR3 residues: CASSGNRMSAGEQFF. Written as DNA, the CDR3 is TGTGCCAGCAGCGGAAATCGTATGAGCGCCGGTGAGCAGTTCTTC.

The CDR3 nucleotides read TGTGCCAGCAGCTCGATCGCTAGCGGGAGGAATGAGCAGTTCTTC. Protein product: CASSSIASGRNEQFF. J is TRBJ2-1 and V is TRBV5-6; 11 nucleotides match TRBD2. The CDR3 runs to 15 residues. The J segment lost 7 bases and the V segment lost 3 bases, leaving 6 bases of the junction unmatched. CDR1 SGHDT and CDR2 YYEEEE come from the germline V gene.

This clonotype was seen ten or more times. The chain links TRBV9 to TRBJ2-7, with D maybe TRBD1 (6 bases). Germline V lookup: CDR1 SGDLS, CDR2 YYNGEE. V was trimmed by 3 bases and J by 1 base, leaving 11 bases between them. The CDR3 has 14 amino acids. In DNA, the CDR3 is TGTGCCAGCAGCGCCGGGACACCGTCCTACGAGCAGTACTTC. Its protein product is CASSAGTPSYEQYF.

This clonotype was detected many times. This CDR3 is CSVRGGTRETQYF. The DNA for the CDR3 is TGCAGCGTCCGCGGGGGGACTAGAGAGACCCAGTACTTC. The V call is TRBV29-1, the J call TRBJ2-5; 8 bases fit TRBD2. This CDR3 is built from 13 residues. Losses at the gene ends were 6 bases for V and 4 bases for J; bases not matched to a gene: 7. From germline, CDR1 is SQVTM and CDR2 ANQGSEA. Filled out from reference TRBV29-1 and TRBJ2-5, the complete variable domain reads SAVISQKPSRDICQRGTSLTIQCQVDSQVTMMFWYRQQPGQSLTLIATANQGSEATYESGFVIDKFPISRPNLTFSTLTVSNMSPEDSSIYLCSVRGGTRETQYFGPGTRLLVL.

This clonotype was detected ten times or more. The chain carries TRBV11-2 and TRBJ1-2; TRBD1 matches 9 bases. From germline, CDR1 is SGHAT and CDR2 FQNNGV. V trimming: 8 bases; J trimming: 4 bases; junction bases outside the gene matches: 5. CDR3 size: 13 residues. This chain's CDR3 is CASGDRDPYGYTF. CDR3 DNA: TGTGCCAGCGGGGACAGGGACCCCTATGGCTACACCTTC.

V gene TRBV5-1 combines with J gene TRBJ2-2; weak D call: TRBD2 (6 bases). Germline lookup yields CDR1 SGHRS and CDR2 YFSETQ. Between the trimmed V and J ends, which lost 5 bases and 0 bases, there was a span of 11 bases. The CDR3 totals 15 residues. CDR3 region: CASSPLAANTGELFF. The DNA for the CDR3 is TGCGCCAGCAGTCCTTTAGCGGCGAACACCGGGGAGCTGTTTTTT. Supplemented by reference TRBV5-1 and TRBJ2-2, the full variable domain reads KAGVTQTPRYLIKTRGQQVTLSCSPISGHRSVSWYQQTPGQGLQFLFEYFSETQRNKGNFPGRFSGRQFSNSRSEMNVSTLELGDSALYLCASSPLAANTGELFFGEGSRLTVL.

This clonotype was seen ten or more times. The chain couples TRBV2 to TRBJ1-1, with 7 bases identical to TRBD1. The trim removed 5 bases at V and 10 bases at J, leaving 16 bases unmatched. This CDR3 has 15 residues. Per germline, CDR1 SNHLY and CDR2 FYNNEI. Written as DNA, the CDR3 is TGTGCCAGCAGTCCGGGACAGCAGCCCGCGGGGGTAGCTTTCTTT. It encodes CASSPGQQPAGVAFF.

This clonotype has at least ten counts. The CDR3 sequence: CASSLETSGTYEQYF. In nucleotides, the CDR3 is TGTGCCAGCAGCTTAGAAACTAGCGGAACCTACGAGCAGTACTTC. The chain couples TRBV7-8 to TRBJ2-7; TRBD2 matches at 8 bases. V gave up 1 base and J gave up 2 bases; unmatched junction bases: 4. The germline CDR1 and CDR2 sequences are SGHVS and FQNEAQ. This CDR3 has 15 amino acids.

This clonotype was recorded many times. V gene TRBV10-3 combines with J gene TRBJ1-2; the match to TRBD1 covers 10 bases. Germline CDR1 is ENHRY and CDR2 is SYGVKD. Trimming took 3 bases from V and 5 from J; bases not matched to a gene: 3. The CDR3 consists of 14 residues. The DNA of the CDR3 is TGTGCCATCAGTGATCGGACAGGGGGATATGGCTACACCTTC. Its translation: CAISDRTGGYGYTF.

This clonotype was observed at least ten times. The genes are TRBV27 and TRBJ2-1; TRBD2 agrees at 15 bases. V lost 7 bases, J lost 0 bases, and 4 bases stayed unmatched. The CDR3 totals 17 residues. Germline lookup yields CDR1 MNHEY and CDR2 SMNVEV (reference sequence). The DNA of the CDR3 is TGTGCCAGCACGGGACTAGCGGGAGGTTCCTCCTACAATGAGCAGTTCTTC. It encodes CASTGLAGGSSYNEQFF.